The 14 T cell receptor beta chains given below trace back to one sample, sequenced in a study of beta chain features in type 1 diabetes. Every isolated RNA sample was fully reverse transcribed, so sequencing captured expressed TCRB transcripts. TCRdb keeps only in-frame clones here, not all; method: immunoSEQ multiplex PCR. The sample has around 400,000 clones; about 15% are singletons. The sequencing input was naive CD4+ T cells from blood. These receptors originate from a woman younger than 35 in good health.

This clone has more than one count but fewer than ten. V usage is TRBV6-1 and J usage is TRBJ2-1; D perhaps matches TRBD1 (6 bases). This CDR3 has 16 residues. Trimming left V 1 base short and J 4 bases short, with 14 bases between. CDR1 is MNHNS, CDR2 SASEGT, per germline. The CDR3 here is CASSEVAGDTYNEQFF. The CDR3 nucleotides are TGTGCCAGCAGTGAAGTCGCCGGGGACACTTACAATGAGCAGTTCTTC.

V usage is TRBV5-5 and J usage is TRBJ2-5; 13 bases map to TRBD2. After removal of 4 bases from V and 4 bases from J, the junction contained 16 bases not matched to a gene. This CDR3 spans 19 amino acids. Germline V lookup: CDR1 SGHKS, CDR2 YYEKEE (reference sequence). The CDR3 reads CASSERLAGGSFLGETQYF. The CDR3 DNA follows: TGTGCCAGCAGCGAACGACTAGCGGGAGGTTCATTTCTGGGAGAGACCCAGTACTTC.

This chain links TRBV29-1 with TRBJ1-3; 9 bases align to TRBD1. The germline CDR1 and CDR2 sequences are SQVTM and ANQGSEA. V shed 6 bases and J 2 bases; nucleotides not matched to a gene: 2. The CDR3 is 13 amino acids. DNA of the CDR3: TGCAGCGTCCGACAGGGGGCTGGAAACACCATATATTTT. Translating it yields CSVRQGAGNTIYF.

This sequence joins TRBV28 and TRBJ2-2; 7 bases map to TRBD2. Looked up from germline, CDR1 is MDHEN and CDR2 is SYDVKM. This CDR3 has 16 amino acids. J gave up 0 bases and V 2 bases, and 3 bases lay outside the gene matches. The CDR3 DNA is TGTGCCAGCAGTTTAGATCTAGCGGCGAACACCGGGGAGCTGTTTTTT. It yields the protein CASSLDLAANTGELFF.

The chain recombines TRBV4-3 with TRBJ2-3, with D possibly matching TRBD2 (6 bases). Germline V gene sequence: CDR1 LGHNA, CDR2 YSLEER. V was trimmed by 1 base and J by 2 bases, leaving 13 bases between them. This CDR3 spans 16 amino acids. CDR3 nucleotide sequence: TGCGCCAGCAGCCAAGGGCTAGCGCCTTACACAGATACGCAGTATTTT. This sequence encodes CASSQGLAPYTDTQYF.

V and J are TRBV5-1 and TRBJ2-5, with D possibly being TRBD2 (6 bases). Germline V CDR1 and CDR2: SGHRS, YFSETQ. V was trimmed by 4 bases and J by 5 bases, leaving 12 bases between them. CDR3 size: 13 residues. For the CDR3, the DNA is TGCGCCAGCAGCCGGGGGAGGTGGGAGACCCAGTACTTC. This translates into CASSRGRWETQYF.

The chain joins TRBV7-9 to TRBJ1-1; D ambiguous. V gave up 5 bases and J gave up 1 base, with 11 bases separating them. Germline values: CDR1 SEHNR, CDR2 FQNEAQ (reference sequence). The CDR3 totals 14 residues. The CDR3 reads CASSPDPGNTEAFF. CDR3 sequence (DNA): TGTGCCAGCAGCCCCGACCCAGGGAACACTGAAGCTTTCTTT.

The chain has TRBV5-1 and TRBJ2-1; 12 positions agree with TRBD2. V trimming: 0 bases; J trimming: 8 bases; junction bases outside the gene matches: 6. The germline gives CDR1 SGHRS, CDR2 YFSETQ. The CDR3 consists of 16 residues. The CDR3 DNA sequence: TGCGCCAGCAGCTTGGCCTTGGCTAGCGGGAGGGATGAGCAGTTCTTC. Residues: CASSLALASGRDEQFF.

This clone was observed a handful of times. The V and J genes are TRBV7-9 and TRBJ1-4; D possibly corresponds to TRBD1 (5 bases). The CDR3 is 17 amino acids. Germline values: CDR1 SEHNR, CDR2 FQNEAQ (reference sequence). V was trimmed by 3 bases and J by 7 bases, leaving 21 bases between them. In nucleotides, the CDR3 is TGTGCCAGCAGCTTGCGGGGCTCACATGCAACTGGTGAAAAACTGTTTTTT. Translation gives CASSLRGSHATGEKLFF. Combining the CDR3 with reference TRBV7-9 and TRBJ1-4 gives the whole variable domain DTGVSQNPRHKITKRGQNVTFRCDPISEHNRLYWYRQTLGQGPEFLTYFQNEAQLEKSRLLSDRFSAERPKGSFSTLEIQRTEQGDSAMYLCASSLRGSHATGEKLFFGSGTQLSVL.

This clone appeared a few times. The V call is TRBV27, the J call TRBJ1-2; weak D call: TRBD1 (5 bases). V dropped 7 bases and J dropped 3 bases, with 15 bases sitting between them. CDR1 and CDR2 from the germline V gene are MNHEY and SMNVEV (reference sequence). This CDR3 region has 14 residues. CDR3 protein: CASMTPGSYYGYTF. The CDR3, as DNA: TGTGCCAGCATGACGCCAGGGTCTTACTATGGCTACACCTTC.

The chain employs TRBV7-2 and TRBJ2-7, with 14 bases aligning to TRBD2. In germline, CDR1 is SGHTA, CDR2 FQGNSA. The CDR3 is made up of 16 amino acids. Trimming cost V 2 bases and J 7 bases; bases outside gene matches: 7. In nucleotides, the CDR3 is TGTGCCAGCAGCTTATCGGGACTAGCGGGAGTACGGGAGCAGTACTTC. This translates into CASSLSGLAGVREQYF.

In this sample, this clone turned up a few times. The chain uses TRBV29-1 and TRBJ2-7; 8 bases fit TRBD1. This CDR3 is built from 13 residues. CDR1 is SQVTM and CDR2 is ANQGSEA in the germline V gene. Trimming took 5 bases from V and 6 from J; bases not matched to a gene: 9. The chain's CDR3 is CSVKKTGVGEQYF. The CDR3 DNA reads as TGCAGCGTTAAGAAGACAGGGGTAGGCGAGCAGTACTTC.

This clone was seen more than once but under ten times. The rearrangement links TRBV5-1 to TRBJ2-7; D not certain. The CDR3 is made up of 12 amino acids. Per germline, CDR1 SGHRS and CDR2 YFSETQ. The germline V and J ends were trimmed by 7 bases and 1 base, with 9 bases remaining between them. CDR3 amino acids: CASAFTSYEQYF. CDR3 bases: TGCGCCAGCGCTTTCACATCCTACGAGCAGTACTTC. Using reference TRBV5-1 and TRBJ2-7 for the parts outside the CDR3, the full variable domain is KAGVTQTPRYLIKTRGQQVTLSCSPISGHRSVSWYQQTPGQGLQFLFEYFSETQRNKGNFPGRFSGRQFSNSRSEMNVSTLELGDSALYLCASAFTSYEQYFGPGTRLTVT.

This clone turned up a few times. For the CDR3, the DNA is TGCAGCGTCGACAGGGGGCTCCTCCAAGAGACCCAGTACTTC. This codes for CSVDRGLLQETQYF. V usage is TRBV29-1 and J usage is TRBJ2-5; 10 positions match TRBD1. V lost 6 bases, J lost 1 base, and 5 bases stayed unmatched. This CDR3 has 14 amino acids. Germline V gives CDR1 SQVTM, CDR2 ANQGSEA. The full variable domain, rest sourced from reference TRBV29-1 and TRBJ2-5, is SAVISQKPSRDICQRGTSLTIQCQVDSQVTMMFWYRQQPGQSLTLIATANQGSEATYESGFVIDKFPISRPNLTFSTLTVSNMSPEDSSIYLCSVDRGLLQETQYFGPGTRLLVL.